This TCR beta chain was identified in a study of Graves' ophthalmopathy and Graves' hyperthyroidism. V was trimmed by 4 bases and J by 1 base, leaving 8 bases between them. CDR1 is MGHDK and CDR2 is SYGVNS in the germline V gene. There are 14 residues in the CDR3. This clonotype was recorded many times. Its cognate antigen is unknown. Broader study findings: Most expanded thyroid clonotypes above 0.001 frequency also appeared in blood.

Active ophthalmopathy (CAS at least 3, NOSPECS at least 4), lasting under 3 months. Other autoimmune diseases, uncontrolled infections, pregnancy or lactation led to the exclusion of patients. The PBMCs used were ones drawn from around 10 ml of fresh peripheral blood. RNA transcripts served as template for amplifying TCR beta CDR3 sequences. The workflow started with a first-round RT-PCR run with HTBI primers and then moved on to a second-round multiplex PCR. TCRdb fed the multiplex PCR reads into MiXCR, producing one record per CDR3 protein. Here the sample spans nearly 400,000 distinct CDR3 sequences, 15% to 20% being singletons.

Sequenced input: peripheral blood. The origin of this receptor is a young woman with Graves' ophthalmopathy. The chain is built from TRBV25-1 and TRBJ1-5; no firm D call. CDR3 region: CASSGSGSNQPQHF. In nucleotides, the CDR3 is TGTGCCAGCAGTGGATCGGGGAGCAATCAGCCCCAGCATTTT.